These 20 T cell receptor beta chains were sequenced from one sample in a study of cytomegalovirus exposure and HLA in healthy donors. Clones were read by immunoSEQ multiplex PCR, and TCRdb kept only the in-frame ones, dropping some. The sample yields roughly 220,000 clones, around nine tenths seen once. Sequencing used PBMCs. All receptors come from a woman aged 18 to 35 in good health and CMV-seronegative.

The chain joins TRBV14 to TRBJ1-6, with D uncertain. The germline V gene has CDR1 SGHDN and CDR2 FVKESK. V was trimmed by 3 bases and J by 0 bases, leaving 3 bases between them. This CDR3 region has 14 residues. The CDR3, as DNA: TGTGCCAGCAGCCAGAGCTCCTATAATTCACCCCTCCACTTT. As protein: CASSQSSYNSPLHF.

V is TRBV5-4 and J is TRBJ2-7, with 7 positions matching TRBD2. This CDR3 has 14 amino acids. The J segment lost 9 bases and the V segment lost 4 bases, leaving 13 bases of the junction unmatched. Germline CDR1 reads SGHNT; CDR2 reads YYREEE (reference sequence). CDR3 nucleotide sequence: TGTGCCAGCAGCCAACTCGGATGGCCGGGGGGGCAGTACTTC. Translated: CASSQLGWPGGQYF.

As for this clone: The sample holds other DNA sequences that translate to the same CDR3. The genes are TRBV5-6 and TRBJ1-2; D gene ambiguous. CDR3 length: 12 residues. Germline CDR1 reads SGHDT; CDR2 reads YYEEEE. The V and J ends lost 0 bases and 8 bases respectively, with 8 bases between them. The CDR3 loop reads CASSLAGYGYTF. DNA of the CDR3: TGTGCCAGCAGCTTGGCGGGTTACGGCTACACCTTC. The full variable domain, completed using reference TRBV5-6 and TRBJ1-2, is DAGVTQSPTHLIKTRGQQVTLRCSPKSGHDTVSWYQQALGQGPQFIFQYYEEEERQRGNFPDRFSGHQFPNYSSELNVNALLLGDSALYLCASSLAGYGYTFGSGTRLTVV.

The chain joins TRBV6-5 to TRBJ1-1, with D uncertain. Germline V lookup: CDR1 MNHEY, CDR2 SVGAGI. The CDR3 contains 14 residues. Trimming took off 6 bases at V and 2 bases at J, with 13 bases between the two ends. The DNA of the CDR3 is TGTGCCAGCAGCAACCGGGGTACCAACACTGAAGCTTTCTTT. It encodes CASSNRGTNTEAFF.

The rearrangement joins TRBV2 to TRBJ1-1, with D perhaps matching TRBD1 (6 bases). The CDR3 has 16 amino acids. Trimming took off 6 bases at V and 3 bases at J, with 20 bases between the two ends. Germline-derived CDR1 and CDR2 are SNHLY and FYNNEI. The CDR3 sequence is CASRRGEQGPYTEAFF. CDR3 DNA sequence: TGTGCCAGCAGACGAGGGGAACAGGGCCCCTACACTGAAGCTTTCTTT. The entire variable domain, with the rest obtained from reference TRBV2 and TRBJ1-1, is as follows: EPEVTQTPSHQVTQMGQEVILRCVPISNHLYFYWYRQILGQKVEFLVSFYNNEISEKSEIFDDQFSVERPDGSNFTLKIRSTKLEDSAMYFCASRRGEQGPYTEAFFGQGTRLTVV.

About this clone: The sample holds other DNA sequences that translate to the same CDR3. CDR3 loop: CASSVAENYGYTF. The CDR3 bases are TGTGCCAGCAGCGTAGCTGAGAACTATGGCTACACCTTC. J is TRBJ1-2 and V is TRBV9; D unresolved. Germline CDR1 SGDLS, CDR2 YYNGEE. V dropped 0 bases and J dropped 2 bases, with 5 bases sitting between them. The CDR3 is 13 amino acids.

This chain connects TRBV5-5 to TRBJ2-7, with TRBD1 matching 7 bases. The CDR3 runs to 17 residues. Trimming took 0 bases from V and 4 from J; bases not matched to a gene: 13. Germline-derived CDR1 and CDR2 are SGHKS and YYEKEE (reference sequence). In DNA form, the CDR3 reads TGTGCCAGCAGCTTGGCGAGGAATGGACAGGTAGGGTACGAGCAGTACTTC. Translated: CASSLARNGQVGYEQYF. Filled out from reference TRBV5-5 and TRBJ2-7, the complete variable domain reads DAGVTQSPTHLIKTRGQQVTLRCSPISGHKSVSWYQQVLGQGPQFIFQYYEKEERGRGNFPDRFSARQFPNYSSELNVNALLLGDSALYLCASSLARNGQVGYEQYFGPGTRLTVT.

The chain uses TRBV28 and TRBJ1-2, with 7 bases aligning to TRBD1. The germline V gene has CDR1 MDHEN and CDR2 SYDVKM. The CDR3 has 15 amino acids. The J segment lost 4 bases and the V segment lost 6 bases, leaving 11 bases of the junction unmatched. As DNA, the CDR3 is TGTGCCAGCAGCCCCGGGACAGTAAGTTCCTATGGCTACACCTTC. This encodes CASSPGTVSSYGYTF.

V gene TRBV30 combines with J gene TRBJ1-1; D possibly corresponds to TRBD1 (5 bases). The V and J ends lost 0 bases and 12 bases respectively, with 14 bases between them. The CDR3 consists of 12 residues. Germline lookup yields CDR1 GTSNPN and CDR2 SVGIG (reference sequence). The CDR3 loop reads CAWSVRGVGSFF. As DNA, the CDR3 is TGTGCCTGGAGTGTACGGGGGGTCGGGTCTTTCTTT. Full variable domain (rest looked up from reference TRBV30 and TRBJ1-1): SQTIHQWPATLVQPVGSPLSLECTVEGTSNPNLYWYRQAAGRGLQLLFYSVGIGQISSEVPQNLSASRPQDRQFILSSKKLLLSDSGFYLCAWSVRGVGSFFGQGTRLTVV.

This chain links TRBV19 with TRBJ1-5; no firm D call. CDR3 size: 15 residues. CDR1 is LNHDA, CDR2 SQIVND, per germline (reference sequence). V gave up 1 base and J gave up 6 bases, with 13 bases separating them. The CDR3 loop reads CASSIGPGETQPQHF. The DNA for the CDR3 is TGTGCCAGTAGTATAGGTCCCGGGGAAACTCAGCCCCAGCATTTT. The whole variable domain, filled in from reference TRBV19 and TRBJ1-5, reads DGGITQSPKYLFRKEGQNVTLSCEQNLNHDAMYWYRQDPGQGLRLIYYSQIVNDFQKGDIAEGYSVSREKKESFPLTVTSAQKNPTAFYLCASSIGPGETQPQHFGDGTRLSIL.

This clone was observed a handful of times. The gene calls are TRBV7-8 and TRBJ2-7; TRBD2 matches at 8 bases. The CDR3 has 17 amino acids. Looked up from germline, CDR1 is SGHVS and CDR2 is FQNEAQ. Trimming at V came to 4 bases and at J to 2 bases, leaving 13 bases not matched to a gene. The CDR3 nucleotides read TGTGCCAGCAGCTCGACCGGCGGGGGACTAGTTACCTACGAGCAGTACTTC. Translation: CASSSTGGGLVTYEQYF.

This clone showed up just a few times. The rearrangement uses TRBV28 and TRBJ2-7, with a possible D match to TRBD1 (6 bases). From germline, CDR1 is MDHEN and CDR2 SYDVKM. V was cut by 4 bases and J by 3 bases, with 7 bases left in between. The length of the CDR3 is 12 residues. The CDR3 sequence is CASSYRVYEQYF. The CDR3 coding sequence is TGTGCCAGCAGTTACAGGGTCTACGAGCAGTACTTC.

This clone was counted a few times. The chain links TRBV5-1 to TRBJ2-7, with D possibly being TRBD2 (6 bases). Germline CDR1 and CDR2: SGHRS and YFSETQ. This CDR3 is built from 14 residues. Trimming took 5 bases from V and 3 from J, leaving 15 bases between them. The CDR3 sequence is CASRLGRYDYEQYF. The DNA of the CDR3 is TGCGCCAGCAGACTAGGGAGGTATGACTACGAGCAGTACTTC.

The chain has TRBV2 and TRBJ1-1, with D perhaps matching TRBD1 (5 bases). The V gene lost 1 base and the J gene lost 6 bases, with 15 bases spanning the gap. This CDR3 contains 15 residues. Germline V gives CDR1 SNHLY, CDR2 FYNNEI. In DNA form, the CDR3 reads TGTGCCAGCAGTGAAGTCGGCAGGTTCAGGGCTGAAGCTTTCTTT. This encodes CASSEVGRFRAEAFF.

CDR3 sequence (DNA): TGTGCCAGCAGCTTTGGACTGGCAATCGGCGAGCAGTACTTC. It specifies CASSFGLAIGEQYF. The rearrangement links TRBV7-9 to TRBJ2-7; perhaps TRBD2 as D (5 bases). The CDR3 has 14 residues. The germline V and J ends were trimmed by 3 bases and 6 bases, with 15 bases remaining between them. Per the germline V gene, CDR1 is SEHNR and CDR2 is FQNEAQ (reference sequence).

The chain couples TRBV27 to TRBJ2-6; TRBD2 agrees at 11 bases. The CDR3 length is 20 residues. The ends lost 3 bases at V and 2 bases at J; junction bases unmatched: 12. Germline V gene sequence: CDR1 MNHEY, CDR2 SMNVEV (reference sequence). CDR3 sequence reads: CASSFRTKLAGVAGANVLTF. As DNA, the CDR3 is TGTGCCAGCAGTTTCCGCACAAAACTAGCGGGAGTAGCTGGGGCCAACGTCCTGACTTTC.

The chain employs TRBV28 and TRBJ2-1; 8 positions match TRBD2. CDR1 MDHEN and CDR2 SYDVKM come from the germline V gene. CDR3 length equals 13 residues. The junction had 9 bases not matched to a gene; V was cut back by 6 bases and J by 11 bases. CDR3 amino acids: CASSPGLGKQQFF. The CDR3 nucleotides read TGTGCCAGCAGCCCGGGACTAGGGAAACAGCAGTTCTTC.

The chain combines TRBV5-1 with TRBJ2-7; the match to TRBD2 covers 8 bases. CDR3 length equals 14 residues. The J segment lost 3 bases and the V segment lost 0 bases, leaving 2 bases of the junction unmatched. CDR1 and CDR2 (germline): SGHRS, YFSETQ. The CDR3 DNA reads TGCGCCAGCAGCTTGGAGCGGGAGATCTACGAGCAGTACTTC. Its protein is CASSLEREIYEQYF.

The J gene is TRBJ1-2, the V gene TRBV19; D is unresolved. V gave up 7 bases and J gave up 7 bases, with 13 bases separating them. CDR1 and CDR2 from the germline V gene are LNHDA and SQIVND (reference sequence). The CDR3 loop spans 12 amino acids. CDR3 coding DNA: TGTGCCAGTACGGTCCAGGATTCTGGCTACACCTTC. Its protein is CASTVQDSGYTF.

The rearrangement uses TRBV27 and TRBJ1-5; D gene unclear. The length of the CDR3 is 16 residues. Germline values: CDR1 MNHEY, CDR2 SMNVEV (reference sequence). V was clipped by 5 bases and J by 5 bases, with 19 bases between them. CDR3 bases: TGTGCCAGCAGTCCCCTCCATTTGGAGGTGGATCAGCCCCAGCATTTT. Translation gives CASSPLHLEVDQPQHF.